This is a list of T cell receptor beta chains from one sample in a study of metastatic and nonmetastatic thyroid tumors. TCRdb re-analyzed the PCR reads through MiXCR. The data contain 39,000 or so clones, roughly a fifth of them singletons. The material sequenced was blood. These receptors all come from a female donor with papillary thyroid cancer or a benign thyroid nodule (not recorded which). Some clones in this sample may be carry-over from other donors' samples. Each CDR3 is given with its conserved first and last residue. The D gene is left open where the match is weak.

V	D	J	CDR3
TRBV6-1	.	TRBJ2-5	CASSEGVGSQETQYF
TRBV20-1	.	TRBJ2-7	CSASKGAVYEQYF
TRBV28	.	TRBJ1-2	CASHLTGANYGYTF
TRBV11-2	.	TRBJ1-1	CASSPRTMNTEAFF
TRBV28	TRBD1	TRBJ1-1	CASSSPGQGAGNTEAFF
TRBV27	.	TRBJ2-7	CASSLTVDHYEQYF
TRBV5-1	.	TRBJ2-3	CASSLQGTDTQYF
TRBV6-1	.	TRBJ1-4	CASSAYRVLPVKLFF
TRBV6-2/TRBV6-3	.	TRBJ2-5	CASGIGGAKETQYF
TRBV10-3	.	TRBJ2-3	CAISVRDTTNTDTQYF
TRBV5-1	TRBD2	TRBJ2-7	CASSWTSGTYEQYF